This T cell receptor (beta chain) emerged from a study of T-cell reconstitution after alpha-beta-depleted transplantation in children. A remark on this clonotype: The antigen remains undetermined.

Regarding the study as a whole: Several hundred expanded graft clones reportedly supplied alpha-beta T cells about two months after transplant. Newly produced T cells mostly accounted for T-cell counts and diversity one year post-transplant. For some patients, TCRbeta diversity was high at day 60 because of recipient T cells and thymic progenitors that survived.

Trimming cost V 1 base and J 3 bases; bases outside gene matches: 7. CDR1 is SGHRS, CDR2 YFSETQ, per germline. The CDR3 contains 17 residues. This sample's TCRbeta library carried unique molecular identifier barcodes. TCRdb re-derived calls from the PCR reads in MiXCR, one entry per CDR3 protein. Counted here are about 610,000 distinct CDR3 sequences, 25% to 30% occurring once; the ten biggest clones make up 30% to 40%. This clonotype was obtained from a boy in the first two years of life with Wiskott-Aldrich syndrome, due to receive a stem cell transplant. The chain couples TRBV5-1 to TRBJ2-3; 11 positions match TRBD2. The input for sequencing was PBMCs, taken before TCRalphabeta/CD19-depleted stem cell transplant. The chain's CDR3 is CASSLITSGSYTDTQYF. The CDR3 DNA follows: TGCGCCAGCAGCTTGATAACTAGCGGGAGCTATACAGATACGCAGTATTTT. The variable domain in full, with the rest retrieved from reference TRBV5-1 and TRBJ2-3, is KAGVTQTPRYLIKTRGQQVTLSCSPISGHRSVSWYQQTPGQGLQFLFEYFSETQRNKGNFPGRFSGRQFSNSRSEMNVSTLELGDSALYLCASSLITSGSYTDTQYFGPGTRLTVL.